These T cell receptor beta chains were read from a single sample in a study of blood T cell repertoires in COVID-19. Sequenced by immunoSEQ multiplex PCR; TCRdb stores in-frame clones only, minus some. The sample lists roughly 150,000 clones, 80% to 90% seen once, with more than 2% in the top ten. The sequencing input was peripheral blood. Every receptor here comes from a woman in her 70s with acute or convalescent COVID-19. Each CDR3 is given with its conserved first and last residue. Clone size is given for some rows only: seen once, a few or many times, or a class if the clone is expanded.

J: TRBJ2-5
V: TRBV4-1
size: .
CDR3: CASSQGQGPGVGTQYF

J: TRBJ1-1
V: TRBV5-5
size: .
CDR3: CASSSSGGQGRAFF

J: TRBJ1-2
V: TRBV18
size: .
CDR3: CASSQIRTGTILYGYTF

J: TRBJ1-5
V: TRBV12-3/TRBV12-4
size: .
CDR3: CASTPGWNQPQHF

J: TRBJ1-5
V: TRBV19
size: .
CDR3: CASSGQINQPQHF

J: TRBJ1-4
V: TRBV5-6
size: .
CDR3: CASSRTGTSNEKLFF

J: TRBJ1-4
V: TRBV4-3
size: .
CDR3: CASSQGGRGMGEKLFF

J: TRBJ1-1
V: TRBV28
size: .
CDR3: CASSLVRVNTEAFF

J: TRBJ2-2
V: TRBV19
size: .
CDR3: CASRTGTGGLAGELFF

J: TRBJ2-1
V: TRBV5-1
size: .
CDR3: CASSLAWGRVNEQFF

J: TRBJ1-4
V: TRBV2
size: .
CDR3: CASSVRGTGNEKLFF

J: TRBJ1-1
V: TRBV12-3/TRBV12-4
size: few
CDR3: CASSRRGNTEAFF

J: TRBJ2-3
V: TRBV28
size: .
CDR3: CATRGTSVKGTDTQYF

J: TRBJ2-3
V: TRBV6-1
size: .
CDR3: CASSEGLAFSDTQYF

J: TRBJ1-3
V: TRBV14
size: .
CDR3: CASSQDKGGSFRGNTIYF

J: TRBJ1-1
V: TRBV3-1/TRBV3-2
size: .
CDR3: CASSPGTGEWSTEAFF

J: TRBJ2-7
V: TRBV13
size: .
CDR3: CASSETSGGGYEQYF

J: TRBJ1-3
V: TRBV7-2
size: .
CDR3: CASSPGTGGNTIYF

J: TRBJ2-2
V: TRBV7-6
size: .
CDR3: CASSRSVTGELFF

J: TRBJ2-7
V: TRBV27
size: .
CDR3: CASRPGQGGYEQYF

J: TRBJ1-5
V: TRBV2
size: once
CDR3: CASSPGAQPQHF

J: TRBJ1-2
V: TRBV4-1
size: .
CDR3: CASSQPISIYGYTF

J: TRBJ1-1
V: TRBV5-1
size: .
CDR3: CASSFGGDIRTEAFF

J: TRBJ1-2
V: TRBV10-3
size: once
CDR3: CAISGYDSSYGYTF

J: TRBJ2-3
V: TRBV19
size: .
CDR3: CASRWTGSGTDTQYF

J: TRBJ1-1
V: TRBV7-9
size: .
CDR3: CVGHRGMNTEAFF

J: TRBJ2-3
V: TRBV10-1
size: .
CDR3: CASSESQGSDTQYF

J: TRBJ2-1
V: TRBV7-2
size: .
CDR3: CASSFPAAGASEQFF

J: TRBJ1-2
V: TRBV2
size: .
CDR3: CASSPGQGAVGYGYTF

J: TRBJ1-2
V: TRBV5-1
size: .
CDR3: CASSLVPRDSDGYTF

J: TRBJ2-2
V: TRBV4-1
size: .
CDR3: CASSQDRSWGATNTGELFF

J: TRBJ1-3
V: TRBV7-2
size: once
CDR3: CASSFDPVRPIYF

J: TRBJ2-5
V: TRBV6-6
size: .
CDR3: CASGLQGAMETQYF

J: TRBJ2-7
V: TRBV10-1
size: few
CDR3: CASSESRSGKDYEQYF

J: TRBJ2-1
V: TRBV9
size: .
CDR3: CASSAGTGGFNEQFF

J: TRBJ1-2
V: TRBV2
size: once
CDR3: CASRGQSGTGGSNYGYTF

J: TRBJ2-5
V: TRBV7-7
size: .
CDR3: CASSTRPTQGQETQYF

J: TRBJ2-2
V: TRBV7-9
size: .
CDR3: CASSLPGGLGTGELFF

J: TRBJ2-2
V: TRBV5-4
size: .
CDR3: CASSSWTGANTGELFF

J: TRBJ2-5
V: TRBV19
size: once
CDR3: CASGGGAVGETQYF

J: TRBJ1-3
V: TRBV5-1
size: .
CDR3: CASSLVDRASGNTIYF

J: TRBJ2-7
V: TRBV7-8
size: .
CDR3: CASSLRIFSWGQDSYEQYF

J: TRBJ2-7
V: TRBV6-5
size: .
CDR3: CASSYSDRGLYEQYF

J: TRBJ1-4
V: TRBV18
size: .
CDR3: CASSPYTATNEKLFF

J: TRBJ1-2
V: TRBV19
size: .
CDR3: CASADRANGYTF

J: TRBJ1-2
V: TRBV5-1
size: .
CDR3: CASSLEQGVLNGYTF

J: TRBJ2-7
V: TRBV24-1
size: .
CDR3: CATSDLPGYEQYF

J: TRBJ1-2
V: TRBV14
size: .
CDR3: CASSQINRAPRGYTF

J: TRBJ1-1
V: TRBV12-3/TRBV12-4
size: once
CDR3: CASRGTAGAEAFF

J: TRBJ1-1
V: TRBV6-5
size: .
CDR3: CASTHFPEAFF

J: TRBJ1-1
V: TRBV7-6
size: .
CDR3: CASSLPTGLNTEAFF

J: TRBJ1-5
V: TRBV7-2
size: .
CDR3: CASSLDFSARQPQHF

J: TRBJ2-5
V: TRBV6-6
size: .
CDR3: CASSYRQGVSETQYF

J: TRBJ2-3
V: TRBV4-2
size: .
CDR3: CASSQAVGGHTDTQYF

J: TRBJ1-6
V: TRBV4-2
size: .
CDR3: CASSPGQAYNSPLHF